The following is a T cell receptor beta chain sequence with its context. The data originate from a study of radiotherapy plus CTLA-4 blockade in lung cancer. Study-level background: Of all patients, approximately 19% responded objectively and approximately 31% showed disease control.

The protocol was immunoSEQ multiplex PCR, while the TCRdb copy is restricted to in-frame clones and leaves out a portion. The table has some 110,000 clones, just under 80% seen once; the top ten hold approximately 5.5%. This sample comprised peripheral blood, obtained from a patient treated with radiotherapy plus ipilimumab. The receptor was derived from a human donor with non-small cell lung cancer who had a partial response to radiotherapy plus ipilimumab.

The CDR3, as DNA: TGTGCCAGCAGCTTTTCTTCTAGCGGGAGTGGTTTAAAGGAGACCCAGTACTTC. Translation: CASSFSSSGSGLKETQYF. V gene TRBV7-3 combines with J gene TRBJ2-5; 10 nucleotides match TRBD2. Germline CDR1 reads SGHTA; CDR2 reads FQGTGA. This CDR3 spans 18 amino acids. J gave up 5 bases and V 3 bases, and 15 bases lay outside the gene matches.